Below are 15 T cell receptor beta chains sequenced from a single sample in a study of blood T cells in healthy people across ages (dated by TCRdb to the mid-2010s). Receptor amplification or capture employed 5' RACE. Instrument on record: Illumina HiSeq 2500. A second about 7 to 11 cycle PCR used a sample-barcoded 5' primer and a J-beta primer mix. TCRdb took the public reads, trimmed them with fastp at Q25, ran MiXCR for clone calling and kept in-frame beta chains. For every CDR3 protein sequence, its rows merge into one entry that carries the most common genes and DNA. The sample table records some 750,000 distinct CDR3 sequences; around a fifth of these occur just once. Of the sample, around a fifth falls within the top ten clones. Material: blood. These receptors originate from a man between 65 and 85 years old in good health.

This clonotype was detected a few times. This rearrangement joins TRBV18 to TRBJ1-2; D call uncertain. CDR3 length: 13 residues. The V end lost 2 bases, the J end lost 2 bases, and 6 bases lay between the germline ends. The germline gives CDR1 KGHSH, CDR2 LQKENI. The CDR3 protein is CASSPAGNYGYTF. CDR3 bases: TGTGCCAGCTCACCAGCGGGAAACTATGGCTACACCTTC.

This clonotype was found many times. The V gene is TRBV3-1, the J gene TRBJ2-4, with D hard to call. Trimming took 0 bases from V and 0 from J, leaving 3 bases between them. Germline lookup yields CDR1 LGHDT and CDR2 YNNKEL (reference sequence). The CDR3 spans 14 residues. The DNA of the CDR3 is TGTGCCAGCAGCCAAGATTTAGCCAAAAACATTCAGTACTTC. Protein: CASSQDLAKNIQYF.

This clonotype turned up a few times. CDR3 region: CASSEFGELTQYF. CDR3 coding DNA: TGTGCCAGCAGTGAATTCGGGGAGTTGACCCAGTACTTC. J is TRBJ2-1 and V is TRBV25-1, with TRBD2 as a possible D gene (5 bases). Gene TRBJ2-5 matches the end of the DNA better, so the J call may be wrong. Germline CDR1 and CDR2: MGHDK and SYGVNS. This CDR3 comprises 13 residues.

About this clonotype itself: The junction shows a germline mismatch at one end, possibly a read error. The rearrangement uses TRBV10-3 and TRBJ2-3, with TRBD2 matching 7 bases. The CDR3 runs 14 residues. Germline CDR1 is ENHRY and CDR2 is SYGVKD. The CDR3 DNA reads TGTGCCATCAGTCCCGGGACTACCACAGATACGCATTATTTT. Encoded protein: CAISPGTTTDTHYF.

The V and J genes are TRBV29-1 and TRBJ1-2; the D gene is possibly TRBD1 (6 bases). The CDR3 consists of 14 residues. Germline CDR1 reads SQVTM; CDR2 reads ANQGSEA. The germline V and J ends were trimmed by 4 bases and 7 bases, with 19 bases remaining between them. The chain's CDR3 is CSVVGAGYYGGYTF. In DNA, the CDR3 is TGCAGCGTTGTGGGGGCAGGGTATTATGGTGGCTACACCTTC.

The CDR3 DNA reads as TGTGCCAGCAGCCAAGTATGGCCGACAGAGGGTCCAGGTACGCAGTATTTT. This codes for CASSQVWPTEGPGTQYF. The chain combines TRBV14 with TRBJ2-3; the D call may be TRBD1 or TRBD2 (5 bases each). Germline V CDR1 and CDR2: SGHDN, FVKESK. Between the trimmed V and J ends, which lost 1 base and 8 bases, there was a span of 22 bases. The CDR3 consists of 17 residues.

The rearrangement joins TRBV7-9 to TRBJ2-5; TRBD1 matches 7 bases. Germline CDR1 and CDR2: SEHNR and FQNEAQ (reference sequence). The CDR3 covers 15 residues. J lost 3 bases, V lost 5 bases, and 9 bases had no gene match. CDR3 sequence reads: CASSRTTGSKETQYF. The DNA for the CDR3 is TGTGCCAGCAGCCGGACGACAGGGTCCAAAGAGACCCAGTACTTC.

The sample holds many counts of this clonotype. CDR3 region: CASSLALAENTDTQYF. The DNA for the CDR3 is TGTGCCAGCAGCTTGGCTCTAGCGGAGAACACAGATACGCAGTATTTT. The V call is TRBV5-4, the J call TRBJ2-3; 7 nucleotides agree with TRBD2. The V gene end was trimmed by 0 bases and the J gene end by 2 bases; junction bases not matched to a gene: 6. Per the germline V gene, CDR1 is SGHNT and CDR2 is YYREEE (reference sequence). There are 16 residues in the CDR3.

The J gene is TRBJ1-2, the V gene TRBV20-1; possibly TRBD1 for D (6 bases). In germline, CDR1 is DFQATT, CDR2 SNEGSKA (reference sequence). With 3 bases removed from V and 2 bases from J, the gap between germline ends came to 16 bases. The CDR3 contains 15 residues. The CDR3: CSASASLDRNYGYTF. In DNA form, the CDR3 reads TGCAGTGCTAGTGCGAGCTTGGACAGAAACTATGGCTACACCTTC.

This clonotype was counted a few times. This sequence joins TRBV11-2 and TRBJ2-1; 8 nucleotides align to TRBD2. V dropped 4 bases and J dropped 9; count of bases not matched to a gene: 11. Per the germline V gene, CDR1 is SGHAT and CDR2 is FQNNGV. This CDR3 spans 15 amino acids. The CDR3 DNA is TGTGCCAGCAGCTCTTCCGGGACTAGAGAGGTTGAGCAGTTCTTC. Protein product: CASSSSGTREVEQFF.

Comment on this clonotype: Here the CDR3 omits its conserved ending phenylalanine or tryptophan, so a read error is the likely source. V and J are TRBV12-3 or TRBV12-4 and TRBJ2-3; possibly TRBD1 or TRBD2 for D (5 bases each). This CDR3 has 16 residues. The V gene lost 2 bases and the J gene lost 3 bases, with 15 bases spanning the gap. Here the CDR3 reads CASSLRVGTGTDTQYS. In DNA, the CDR3 is TGTGCCAGCAGTTTACGTGTAGGGACGGGAACAGATACGCAGTATTCT.

This chain connects TRBV2 to TRBJ1-2, with D perhaps TRBD1 (6 bases). CDR1 is SNHLY and CDR2 is FYNNEI in the germline V gene. With 6 bases removed from V and 0 bases from J, the gap between germline ends came to 11 bases. The CDR3 loop spans 14 amino acids. CDR3 coding DNA: TGTGCCAGCAGAGCGGACAGCTCTAACTATGGCTACACCTTC. Amino acid sequence: CASRADSSNYGYTF.

At least ten counts were recorded for this clonotype. This chain connects TRBV7-2 to TRBJ1-3; D call uncertain. CDR3 size: 14 residues. Germline V gene sequence: CDR1 SGHTA, CDR2 FQGNSA. V was shortened by 5 bases and J by 4 bases, with 12 bases between the two germline ends. CDR3 DNA: TGTGCCAGCAGCGTAACACTTGGGGGAAACACCATATATTTT. It encodes CASSVTLGGNTIYF.

The V call is TRBV5-1, the J call TRBJ1-4, with D possibly matching TRBD1 (6 bases). Per germline, CDR1 SGHRS and CDR2 YFSETQ. The CDR3 is 15 amino acids. V dropped 0 bases and J dropped 5 bases, with 11 bases sitting between them. CDR3 in DNA: TGCGCCAGCAGCTTGGGGGGCCAGGGGAATGAAAAACTGTTTTTT. Residues: CASSLGGQGNEKLFF.

This clonotype has at least ten counts. The CDR3 protein is CSVATSGKYNEQFF. The CDR3 DNA sequence: TGCAGCGTCGCTACTAGCGGGAAATACAATGAGCAGTTCTTC. This sequence joins TRBV29-1 and TRBJ2-1; 10 bases match TRBD2. After removal of 6 bases from V and 4 bases from J, the junction contained 6 bases not matched to a gene. Germline CDR1 reads SQVTM; CDR2 reads ANQGSEA. The CDR3 is 14 amino acids.